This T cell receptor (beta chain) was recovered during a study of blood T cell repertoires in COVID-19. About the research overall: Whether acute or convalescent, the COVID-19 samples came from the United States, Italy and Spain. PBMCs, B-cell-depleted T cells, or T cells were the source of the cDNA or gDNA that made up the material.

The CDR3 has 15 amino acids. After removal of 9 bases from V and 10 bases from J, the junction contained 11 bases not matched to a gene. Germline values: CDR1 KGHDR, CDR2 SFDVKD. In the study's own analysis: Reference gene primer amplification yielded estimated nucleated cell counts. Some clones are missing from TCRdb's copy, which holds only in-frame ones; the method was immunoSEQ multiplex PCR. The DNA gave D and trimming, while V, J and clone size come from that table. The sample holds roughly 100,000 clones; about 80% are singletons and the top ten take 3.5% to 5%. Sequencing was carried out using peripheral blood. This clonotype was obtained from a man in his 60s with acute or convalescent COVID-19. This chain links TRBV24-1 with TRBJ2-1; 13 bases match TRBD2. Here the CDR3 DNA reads TGTGCCACCGATCCGGGACTAGCGGGACGGGGGGAGCAGTTCTTC. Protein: CATDPGLAGRGEQFF.